This is a list of T cell receptor beta chains from one sample in a study of cytomegalovirus exposure and HLA in healthy donors. The method was immunoSEQ multiplex PCR; TCRdb's version includes in-frame clones alone and lacks a portion of them. There are 150,000 to 200,000 clones in the sample; roughly 77% occur only once, and 10% to 12% lies in the top ten. The sequenced sample consisted of PBMCs. The receptors shown here come from a man aged 18 to 30 in good health and CMV-seropositive. Both conserved end residues are part of each CDR3. Each record gives: V gene, D gene, clone size, J gene, CDR3 DNA, CDR3 protein. The D gene is left open where the match is weak. The size field is filled for only some rows; it gives once, few, many or a size class.

>TRBV27|TRBD1|NA|TRBJ2-7
TGTGCCAGCAGGGGACAGGGGCACGAGCAGTACTTC
CASRGQGHEQYF
>TRBV7-2|TRBD2|NA|TRBJ2-3
TGTGCCAGCAGCTCTCGTCTAGCGGGAGGCCCCACAGATACGCAGTATTTT
CASSSRLAGGPTDTQYF
>TRBV10-3|NA|once|TRBJ2-5
TGTGCCATCAGTGAGTACGGGGGAATGGAGACCCAGTACTTC
CAISEYGGMETQYF
>TRBV7-2|TRBD2|NA|TRBJ2-7
TGTGCCAGCAGCTTTCGAGCGGGATCTACCTACGAGCAGTACTTC
CASSFRAGSTYEQYF
>TRBV7-8|TRBD2|NA|TRBJ2-7
TGTGCCAGCAGCGCGGGGGGAGGTAGATGGTACGAGCAGTACTTC
CASSAGGGRWYEQYF
>TRBV5-1|NA|few|TRBJ1-5
TGCGCCAGCAGCTTACAGGGAGGGCAGCCCCAGCATTTT
CASSLQGGQPQHF
>TRBV4-1|NA|NA|TRBJ2-7
TGCGCCAGCAGCCAAGACGGGCGGAGGCTCTACGAGCAGTACTTC
CASSQDGRRLYEQYF
>TRBV4-2|NA|NA|TRBJ2-5
TGTGCCAGCAGCCGAAAGGGGAAAAGTATTCAAGAGACCCAGTACTTC
CASSRKGKSIQETQYF
>TRBV4-2|NA|few|TRBJ2-7
TGTGCCAGCAGCCAAGGCGTGGGAGGAGACCACGAGCAGTACTTC
CASSQGVGGDHEQYF
>TRBV7-6|NA|few|TRBJ1-5
TGTGCCAGCAGCTTAGCGGCAGGGTGGCAGCCCCAGCATTTT
CASSLAAGWQPQHF
>TRBV28|NA|NA|TRBJ1-4
TGTGCCAGCATCAGTGCAACTAATGAAAAACTGTTTTTT
CASISATNEKLFF
>TRBV30|NA|NA|TRBJ2-7
TGTGCCTGGGGATACTACGAGCAGTACTTC
CAWGYYEQYF
>TRBV7-9|NA|NA|TRBJ1-1
TGTGCCAGCAGAATACCCAGCGGCGGCACTGAAGCTTTCTTT
CASRIPSGGTEAFF
>TRBV15|NA|NA|TRBJ2-7
TGTGCCACCAGCAGACCTCCGGGGGTCGAGCAGTACTTC
CATSRPPGVEQYF
>TRBV30|TRBD1|NA|TRBJ1-2
TGTGCCTCCAGGGGGCCCTTAGCTAACTATGGCTACACCTTC
CASRGPLANYGYTF
>TRBV5-6|NA|few|TRBJ1-1
TGTGCCAGCAGCTTCATATGGCACCAGAACACTGAAGCTTTCTTT
CASSFIWHQNTEAFF
>TRBV28|NA|NA|TRBJ1-1
TGTGCCAGCAGTTTACGGAGCGTAATGGAAGCTTTCTTT
CASSLRSVMEAFF
>TRBV27|NA|once|TRBJ2-7
TGTGCCAGCAGTAATACACAGGCCGACTCCTACGAGCAGTACTTC
CASSNTQADSYEQYF
>TRBV28|TRBD2|NA|TRBJ2-6
TGTGCCAGCAGTTTATGGTCTAGCGGGGGCTCTGGGGCCAACGTCCTGACTTTC
CASSLWSSGGSGANVLTF
>TRBV2|NA|NA|TRBJ1-6
TGTGCCAGCAGTGATCAGGGATATTCACCCCTCCACTTT
CASSDQGYSPLHF
>TRBV6-6|NA|NA|TRBJ2-1
TGTGCCAGCAGTTATCCCCCCCCTTACAATGAGCAGTTCTTC
CASSYPPPYNEQFF
>TRBV5-4|NA|NA|TRBJ2-7
TGTGCCAGCAGCTACGGCGGGAACGAGCAGTACTTC
CASSYGGNEQYF
>TRBV28|TRBD2|NA|TRBJ2-1
TGTGCCAGCAGAATACTAGCGGGAGGGCCCCATGAGCAGTTCTTC
CASRILAGGPHEQFF
>TRBV5-8|TRBD1|NA|TRBJ2-3
TGTGCCAGCACCACCGGCAGGGGGATCACAGATACGCAGTATTTT
CASTTGRGITDTQYF
>TRBV5-5|NA|NA|TRBJ2-1
TGTGCCAGCAGCTTGGCCTCAGGGTGGGAAACCTACAATGAGCAGTTCTTC
CASSLASGWETYNEQFF
>TRBV5-6|NA|NA|TRBJ2-7
TGTGCCAGCAGCAACGGGGGATCCTACGAGCAGTACTTC
CASSNGGSYEQYF
>TRBV11-3|TRBD1|NA|TRBJ2-1
TGTGCCAGCAGCCCTCGGACAGGGGGCTACAATGAGCAGTTCTTC
CASSPRTGGYNEQFF
>TRBV15|NA|few|TRBJ2-3
TGTGCCACCAGCGATGACAGGCGAGATACGCAGTATTTT
CATSDDRRDTQYF
>TRBV9|TRBD2|NA|TRBJ2-7
TGTGCCAGCAGCGTAGCTCTCATCGGGCGGGAGGGCAAGAAACCCTACGAGCAGTACTTC
CASSVALIGREGKKPYEQYF
>TRBV29-1|NA|NA|TRBJ2-7
TGCAGCGCCACTAGCAAACGGGGCTACGAGCAGTACTTC
CSATSKRGYEQYF
>TRBV28|TRBD2|NA|TRBJ2-5
TGTGCCAGCAGTTTCCCTACGGGTAGCGGGAGGACCCAAGAGACCCAGTACTTC
CASSFPTGSGRTQETQYF
>TRBV13|NA|NA|TRBJ2-3
TGTGCCAGCCGGGACATATACACAGATACGCAGTATTTT
CASRDIYTDTQYF
>TRBV28|TRBD2|NA|TRBJ2-1
TGTGCCAGCAGTCCGGGGACTAGCGAGAGCTCCTACAATGAGCAGTTCTTC
CASSPGTSESSYNEQFF
>TRBV10-2|TRBD1|NA|TRBJ2-2
TGCGCCAGCAGAGAAGGGACAGGGCGGCCGGGGGGCACCGGGGAGCTGTTTTTT
CASREGTGRPGGTGELFF
>TRBV19|TRBD1|NA|TRBJ2-7
TGTGCCAGTAGTACCGTTGGAACAGGGGGTTACGAGCAGTACTTC
CASSTVGTGGYEQYF
>TRBV2|TRBD2|NA|TRBJ2-3
TGTGCCAGCAGTCAACTAGCGTACACTAGCACAGATACGCAGTATTTT
CASSQLAYTSTDTQYF
>TRBV7-9|NA|NA|TRBJ1-1
TGTGCCAGCAGCCCCGAGGGGGGGTTGAACACTGAAGCTTTCTTT
CASSPEGGLNTEAFF
>TRBV10-1|TRBD2|NA|TRBJ2-1
TGCGCCAGCAGTACCGGGACTAGGGCGAATGAGCAGTTCTTC
CASSTGTRANEQFF
>TRBV7-3|NA|NA|TRBJ1-1
TGTGCCAGCAGCAAAACCGCCAGGGGGAACACTGAAGCTTTCTTT
CASSKTARGNTEAFF
>TRBV5-1|TRBD1|NA|TRBJ1-1
TGCGCCAGCAGCTTGCCTCGGGACAGGGGAGATAACACTGAAGCTTTCTTT
CASSLPRDRGDNTEAFF
>TRBV5-5|NA|NA|TRBJ1-5
TGTGCCAGCAGCCCCCGACAGCTTAGCAATCAGCCCCAGCATTTT
CASSPRQLSNQPQHF
>TRBV30|NA|NA|TRBJ1-2
TGTGCCCTCTCAGGGGAGGGCTACACCTTC
CALSGEGYTF
>TRBV19|NA|NA|TRBJ2-7
TGTGCCAGTAGTATATATTTAGGACAGAGCTACGAGCAGTACTTC
CASSIYLGQSYEQYF
>TRBV28|NA|NA|TRBJ1-5
TGTGCCAGCAGTTTACAGGGGAGTAGCAATCAGCCCCAGCATTTT
CASSLQGSSNQPQHF
>TRBV29-1|TRBD1|NA|TRBJ1-2
TGCAGCGTTGAAGCCGGACAGGGAGTTAACTATGGCTACACCTTC
CSVEAGQGVNYGYTF
>TRBV9|TRBD1|NA|TRBJ2-5
TGTGCCAGCAGCGTAGGGGGGACAGGCCGGCAGACCCAGTACTTC
CASSVGGTGRQTQYF
>TRBV28|NA|NA|TRBJ1-1
TGTGCCATTTCAAGGGGGACTGAAGCTTTCTTT
CAISRGTEAFF
>TRBV9|TRBD1|NA|TRBJ1-1
TGTGCCAGCAGCGGAGCCGGGACAGGGGGTGGGGAAGCTTTCTTT
CASSGAGTGGGEAFF
>TRBV7-8|TRBD2|NA|TRBJ2-2
TGTGCCAGCAGCTCGATTGGGACTAGCAGAAACACCGGGGAGCTGTTTTTT
CASSSIGTSRNTGELFF
>TRBV27|NA|NA|TRBJ2-3
TGTGCCAGCAGTTCCCGGACTACTCAGGCAGATACGCAGTATTTT
CASSSRTTQADTQYF
>TRBV4-2|TRBD1|NA|TRBJ1-5
TGTGCCAGCAGCAGCCGGGACAGTTCTGGCAATCAGCCCCAGCATTTT
CASSSRDSSGNQPQHF
>TRBV5-1|NA|NA|TRBJ1-3
TGCGCCAGCAGCTTGGACCCAGGGGCTGGAAACACCATATATTTT
CASSLDPGAGNTIYF
>TRBV28|NA|NA|TRBJ1-2
TGTGCCATCGGGAGGAGATGGGGCTATGGCTACACCTTC
CAIGRRWGYGYTF
>TRBV5-4|NA|NA|TRBJ1-5
TGTGCCAGCAGCTTGGGGGGAGATCAGCCCCAGCATTTT
CASSLGGDQPQHF
>TRBV4-2|TRBD1|NA|TRBJ2-2
TGTGCCAGCAGCCAAGTCCCTGGGGGACAGGGTGGCACCGGGGAGCTGTTTTTT
CASSQVPGGQGGTGELFF
>TRBV6-5|NA|few|TRBJ1-1
TGTGCCAGCAGTTCCGACAGAAGCACTGAAGCTTTCTTT
CASSSDRSTEAFF
>TRBV7-9|TRBD2|few|TRBJ2-7
TGTGCCAGCAGCTTACCGACTAGCGGCTCCTACGAGCAGTACTTC
CASSLPTSGSYEQYF